This TCR beta chain was profiled in a study of cytomegalovirus exposure and HLA in healthy donors. V was clipped by 4 bases and J by 4 bases, with 7 bases between them. The CDR3 is 13 amino acids. The germline V gene has CDR1 MNHNS and CDR2 SASEGT. PCR used 60 Vbeta primers and 13 Jbeta primers. The assay was immunoSEQ multiplex PCR, and TCRdb's table has in-frame clones only and misses some. In the table there are approximately 160,000 clones, 75% to 85% of which are singletons. The chain has TRBV6-1 and TRBJ2-2; D gene ambiguous. The TCR sequence derives from a woman in her 50s in good health and CMV-seropositive. The specimen was PBMCs. The CDR3 sequence: CASSVTGTGELFF. The CDR3 nucleotides are TGTGCCAGCAGTGTAACGGGCACCGGGGAGCTGTTTTTT.